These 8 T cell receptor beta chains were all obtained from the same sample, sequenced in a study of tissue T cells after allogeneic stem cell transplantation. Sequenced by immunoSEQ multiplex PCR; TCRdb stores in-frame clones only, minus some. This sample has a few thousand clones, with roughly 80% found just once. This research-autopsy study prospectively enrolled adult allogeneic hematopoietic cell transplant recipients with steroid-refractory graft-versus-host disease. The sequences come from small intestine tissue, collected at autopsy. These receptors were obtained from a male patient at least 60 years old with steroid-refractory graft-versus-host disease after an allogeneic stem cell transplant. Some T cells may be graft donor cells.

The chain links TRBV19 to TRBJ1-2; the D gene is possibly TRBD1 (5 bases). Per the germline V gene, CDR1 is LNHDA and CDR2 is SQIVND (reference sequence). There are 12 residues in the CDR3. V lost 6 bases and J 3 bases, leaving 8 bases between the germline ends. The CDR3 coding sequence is TGTGCCAGTAGGCGGGGGGACTATGGCTACACCTTC. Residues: CASRRGDYGYTF.

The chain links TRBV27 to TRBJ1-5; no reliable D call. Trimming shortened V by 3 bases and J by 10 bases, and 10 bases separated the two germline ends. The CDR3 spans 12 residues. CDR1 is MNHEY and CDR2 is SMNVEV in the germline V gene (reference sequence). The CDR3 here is CASSFLEGPQHF. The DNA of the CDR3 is TGTGCCAGCAGTTTTTTAGAGGGACCCCAGCATTTT.

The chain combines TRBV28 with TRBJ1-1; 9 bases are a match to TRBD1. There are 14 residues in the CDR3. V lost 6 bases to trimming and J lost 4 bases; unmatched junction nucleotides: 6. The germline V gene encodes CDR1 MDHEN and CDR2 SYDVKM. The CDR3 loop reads CASRGQGVVTEAFF. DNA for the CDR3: TGTGCCAGCAGGGGACAGGGAGTCGTCACTGAAGCTTTCTTT.

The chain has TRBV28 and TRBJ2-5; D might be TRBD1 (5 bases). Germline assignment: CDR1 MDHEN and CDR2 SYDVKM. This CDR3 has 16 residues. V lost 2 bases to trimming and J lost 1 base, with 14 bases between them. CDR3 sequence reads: CASSLPLGAGQETQYF. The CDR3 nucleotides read TGTGCCAGCAGTTTACCTTTAGGGGCAGGCCAAGAGACCCAGTACTTC.

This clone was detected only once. The CDR3 here is CASGYRGRLVYEQYF. For the CDR3, the DNA is TGTGCCAGCGGGTACAGGGGGCGGCTTGTCTACGAGCAGTACTTC. The V call is TRBV28, the J call TRBJ2-7, with 9 nucleotides matching TRBD1. Per germline, CDR1 MDHEN and CDR2 SYDVKM. This CDR3 is built from 15 residues. The V gene end was trimmed by 8 bases and the J gene end by 3 bases; junction bases not matched to a gene: 11. The full variable domain, rest sourced from reference TRBV28 and TRBJ2-7, is DVKVTQSSRYLVKRTGEKVFLECVQDMDHENMFWYRQDPGLGLRLIYFSYDVKMKEKGDIPEGYSVSREKKERFSLILESASTNQTSMYLCASGYRGRLVYEQYFGPGTRLTVT.

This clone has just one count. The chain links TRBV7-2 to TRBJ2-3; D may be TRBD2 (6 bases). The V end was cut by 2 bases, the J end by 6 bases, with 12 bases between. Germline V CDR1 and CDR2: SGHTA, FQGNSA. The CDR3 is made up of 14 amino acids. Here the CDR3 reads CASSLNGRGDTQYF. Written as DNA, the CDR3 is TGTGCCAGCAGCTTAAACGGTCGGGGGGATACGCAGTATTTT.

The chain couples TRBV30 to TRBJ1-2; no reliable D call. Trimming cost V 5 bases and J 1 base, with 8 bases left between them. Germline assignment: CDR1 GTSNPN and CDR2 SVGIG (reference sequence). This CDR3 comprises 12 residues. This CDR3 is CAWLDGNYGYTF. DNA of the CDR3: TGTGCCTGGTTGGACGGTAACTATGGCTACACCTTC.

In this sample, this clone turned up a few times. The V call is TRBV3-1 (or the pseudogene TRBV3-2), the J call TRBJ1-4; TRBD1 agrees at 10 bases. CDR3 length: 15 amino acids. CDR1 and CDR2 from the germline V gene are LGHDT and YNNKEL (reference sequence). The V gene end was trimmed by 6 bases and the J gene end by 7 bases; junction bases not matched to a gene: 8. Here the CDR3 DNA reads TGTGCCAGCAGTGCCACCGGGACAGGGGCTGAAAAACTGTTTTTT. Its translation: CASSATGTGAEKLFF.